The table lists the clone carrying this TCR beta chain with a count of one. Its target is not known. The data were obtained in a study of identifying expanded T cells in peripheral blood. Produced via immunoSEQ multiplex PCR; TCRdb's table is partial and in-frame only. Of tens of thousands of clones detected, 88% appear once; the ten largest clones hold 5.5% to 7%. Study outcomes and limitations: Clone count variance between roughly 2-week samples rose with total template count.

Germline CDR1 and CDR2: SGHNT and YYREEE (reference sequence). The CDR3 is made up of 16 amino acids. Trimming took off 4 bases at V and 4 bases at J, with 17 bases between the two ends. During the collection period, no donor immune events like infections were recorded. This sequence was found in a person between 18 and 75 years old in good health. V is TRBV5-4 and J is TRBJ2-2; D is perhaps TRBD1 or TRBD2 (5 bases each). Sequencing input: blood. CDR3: CASSPRLGVSTGELFF. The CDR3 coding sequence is TGTGCCAGCAGCCCCCGGCTGGGGGTAAGCACCGGGGAGCTGTTTTTT.